Listed here is a single T cell receptor (beta chain). Its cognate antigen is unknown. The source of the sample is a study of regulatory T cells in long-lasting Graves disease. HTBI primers from iRepertoire and Arm-PCR of CDR3 regions yielded the TCR beta libraries. TCRdb called the multiplex PCR reads again in MiXCR, with one record for every CDR3 protein. The sample lists some 250,000 distinct CDR3 sequences; around a sixth were seen once. Overall study results and limits: Those with persistent disease had in common more public clonotypes (about 2,500) than new patients (approximately 970). Persistent cases favored TRBV28, TRBJ1-2 and TRBJ2-5.

Trimming removed 3 bases from V and 0 bases from J, with 11 bases in between. Germline loops: CDR1 MDHEN, CDR2 SYDVKM. CDR3 size: 16 residues. This sample's time point: newly diagnosed GD, antithyroid drugs for less than 3 months. Generation of the TCR library employed RNA extracted from PBMCs. The same sample was also used in a study of T cells in Graves' hyperthyroidism and ophthalmopathy. That paper adds: No ophthalmopathy progression within 18 months constituted stable Graves' hyperthyroidism. The HTBI set primed first-round TCR CDR3 RT-PCR.

Sequencing used peripheral blood mononuclear cells (PBMCs), obtained at new diagnosis, from a patient treated with antithyroid drugs. The V call is TRBV28, the J call TRBJ2-2; a possible D gene is TRBD1 (6 bases). This TCR was sampled from a woman in her 30s with Graves disease. CDR3 sequence: CASSFSRQANTGELFF. The CDR3 DNA follows: TGTGCCAGCAGTTTTTCTCGACAGGCGAACACCGGGGAGCTGTTTTTT.